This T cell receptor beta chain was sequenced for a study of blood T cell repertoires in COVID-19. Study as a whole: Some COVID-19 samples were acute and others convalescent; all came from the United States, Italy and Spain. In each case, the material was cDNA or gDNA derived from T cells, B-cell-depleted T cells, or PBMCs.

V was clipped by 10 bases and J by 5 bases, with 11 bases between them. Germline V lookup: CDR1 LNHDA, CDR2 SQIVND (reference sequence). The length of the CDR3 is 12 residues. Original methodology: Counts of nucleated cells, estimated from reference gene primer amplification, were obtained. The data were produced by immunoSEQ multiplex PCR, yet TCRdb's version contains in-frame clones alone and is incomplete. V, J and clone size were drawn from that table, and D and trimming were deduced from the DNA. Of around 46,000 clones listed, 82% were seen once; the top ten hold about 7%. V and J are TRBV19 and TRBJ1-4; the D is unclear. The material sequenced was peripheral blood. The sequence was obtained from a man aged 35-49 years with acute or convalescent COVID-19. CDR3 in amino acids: CATSVPNEKLFF. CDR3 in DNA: TGTGCCACATCAGTCCCAAATGAAAAACTGTTTTTT.